The T cell receptor beta chain described here comes from a study of T cells after yellow fever vaccination. By 5'RACE template switching, TCR cDNA was produced, with a universal primer site and UMIs added in the process. TCRdb reprocessed the 5' RACE reads with MiXCR, giving one entry per CDR3 protein. The data contain about 550,000 distinct CDR3 sequences, around 21% of them singletons. The CDR3 has 17 residues. CDR1 and CDR2 from the germline V gene are SEHNR and FQNEAQ (reference sequence). Trimming cost V 5 bases and J 4 bases; bases outside gene matches: 12. The sequence derives from a man aged 25-45 years who received the YFV17D yellow fever vaccine. The chain combines TRBV7-9 with TRBJ2-2; 8 positions match TRBD2. The sample was PBMCs, taken 15 days after the yellow fever booster vaccination. DNA of the CDR3: TGTGCCAGCAGCGCTGAACTGACTAGCGAGATCACCGGGGAGCTGTTTTTT. This translates into CASSAELTSEITGELFF.